This T cell receptor beta chain was recorded in a study of a mutant IDH1 vaccine in newly diagnosed glioma. Study background: The therapy given earlier, which was standard therapy, consisted of radiotherapy, temozolomide, or both, and most of the patients received both. Study-wide findings and caveats: Vaccine-induced immune responses were detected in 85% to 95% of patients.

Stated time point: baseline, week 1 (first vaccination visit). Treatment: pre-vaccination baseline after standard-of-care therapy. Each tumor in the donors was a new WHO grade 3 or 4 astrocytoma, IDH1-mutant and ATRX-lost. A note on this clone: Its antigen is not identified.

The CDR3 totals 16 residues. Germline V gene data show CDR1 as SGHTA and CDR2 as FQGNSA. V gave up 1 base and J gave up 4 bases; unmatched junction bases: 3. The table came from immunoSEQ multiplex PCR; TCRdb's copy has only in-frame clones and leaves some out. In the table there are 40,000 or so clones, roughly 92% of which are singletons. This receptor was obtained from a man aged 18-30 years with glioma. The specimen comprised PBMCs, sampled from a glioma patient treated with radiotherapy, temozolomide or both. V usage is TRBV7-2 and J usage is TRBJ2-7; 14 bases are a match to TRBD2. CDR3 loop: CASSLGGTSGRYEQYF. DNA of the CDR3: TGTGCCAGCAGCTTAGGGGGGACTAGCGGGAGATACGAGCAGTACTTC.